This T cell receptor beta chain is from a study of brain T cells in children with intractable seizures. Points from the study as a whole: HCMV serostatus was not known, and viral specificity came from CDR3 similarity only. Pre- and post-surgery blood differed in depth, so pre-surgery absences may be undersampling.

TCRdb's table, derived via immunoSEQ multiplex PCR, lists solely in-frame clones and lacks some. Of about 80,000 clones in the sample, about 90% were seen once. On this clone itself: The antigen remains unidentified.

Sequencing was limited to surgery cases with top T cell transcript signatures in brain tissue. Germline CDR1 is SGHAT and CDR2 is FQDESV (reference sequence). This CDR3 spans 13 amino acids. Trimming shortened V by 5 bases and J by 6 bases, and 14 bases separated the two germline ends. This receptor was obtained from a girl aged 2 to 10 with Rasmussen encephalitis and intractable seizures. The V call is TRBV11-1, the J call TRBJ2-7; perhaps D is TRBD1 or TRBD2 (6 bases each). The source material was peripheral blood, sampled at surgery. Here the CDR3 DNA reads TGTGCCAGCAGCCGTTTACAGGGAGGCGAGCAGTACTTC. Protein product: CASSRLQGGEQYF.